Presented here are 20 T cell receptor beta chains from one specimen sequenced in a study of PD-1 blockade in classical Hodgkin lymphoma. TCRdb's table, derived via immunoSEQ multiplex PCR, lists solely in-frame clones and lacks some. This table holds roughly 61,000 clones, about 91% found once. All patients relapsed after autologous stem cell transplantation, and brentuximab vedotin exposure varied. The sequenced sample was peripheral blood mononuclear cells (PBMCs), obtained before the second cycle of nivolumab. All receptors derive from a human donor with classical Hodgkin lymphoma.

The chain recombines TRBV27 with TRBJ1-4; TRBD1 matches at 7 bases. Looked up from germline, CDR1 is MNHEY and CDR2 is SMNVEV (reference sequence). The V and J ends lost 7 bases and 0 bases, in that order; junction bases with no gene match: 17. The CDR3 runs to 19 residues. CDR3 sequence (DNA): TGTGCCAGCACTCCCACCCTTTGGGGACAGAGAACAACTAATGAAAAACTGTTTTTT. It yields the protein CASTPTLWGQRTTNEKLFF.

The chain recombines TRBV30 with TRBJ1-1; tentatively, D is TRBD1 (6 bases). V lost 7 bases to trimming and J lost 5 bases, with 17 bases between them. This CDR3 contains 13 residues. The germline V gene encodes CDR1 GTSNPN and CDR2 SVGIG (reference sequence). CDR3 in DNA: TGTGCCTCCGGGGGCACCCTGGGGACTGAAGCTTTCTTT. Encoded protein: CASGGTLGTEAFF.

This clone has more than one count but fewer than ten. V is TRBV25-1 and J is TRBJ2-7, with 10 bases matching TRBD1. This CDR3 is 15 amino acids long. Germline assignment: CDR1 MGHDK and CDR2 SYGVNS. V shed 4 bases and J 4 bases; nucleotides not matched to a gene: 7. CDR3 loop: CASSGEGQGLYEQYF. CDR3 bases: TGTGCCAGCAGTGGTGAGGGACAGGGGTTGTACGAGCAGTACTTC.

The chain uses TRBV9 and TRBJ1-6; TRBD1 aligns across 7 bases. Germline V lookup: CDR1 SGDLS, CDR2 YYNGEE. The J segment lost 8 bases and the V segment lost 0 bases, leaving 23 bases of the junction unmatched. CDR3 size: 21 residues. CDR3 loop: CASSVVLKRGRWVPYDSPLHF. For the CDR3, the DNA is TGTGCCAGCAGCGTAGTCCTAAAGAGGGGGCGATGGGTTCCCTACGATTCACCCCTCCACTTT. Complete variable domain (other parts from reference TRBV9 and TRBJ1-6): DSGVTQTPKHLITATGQRVTLRCSPRSGDLSVYWYQQSLDQGLQFLIQYYNGEERAKGNILERFSAQQFPDLHSELNLSSLELGDSALYFCASSVVLKRGRWVPYDSPLHFGNGTRLTVT.

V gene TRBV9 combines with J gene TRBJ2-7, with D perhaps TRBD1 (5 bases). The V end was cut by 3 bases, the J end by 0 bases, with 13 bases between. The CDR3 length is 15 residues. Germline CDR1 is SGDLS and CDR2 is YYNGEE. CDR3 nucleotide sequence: TGTGCCAGCAGCGAAACCGCAGGGAACTCCTACGAGCAGTACTTC. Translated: CASSETAGNSYEQYF.

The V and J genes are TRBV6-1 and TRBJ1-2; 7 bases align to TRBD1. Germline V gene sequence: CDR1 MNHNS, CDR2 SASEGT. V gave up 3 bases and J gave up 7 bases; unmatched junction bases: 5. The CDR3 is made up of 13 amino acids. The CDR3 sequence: CASSDATGAGYTF. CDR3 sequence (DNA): TGTGCCAGCAGTGACGCTACAGGGGCTGGCTACACCTTC.

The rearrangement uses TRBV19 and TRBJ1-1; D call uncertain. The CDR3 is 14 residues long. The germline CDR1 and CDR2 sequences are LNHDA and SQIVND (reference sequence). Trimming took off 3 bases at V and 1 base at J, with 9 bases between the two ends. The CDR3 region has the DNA TGTGCCAGTAGTATTAGTGGAGGGAACACTGAAGCTTTCTTT. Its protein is CASSISGGNTEAFF.

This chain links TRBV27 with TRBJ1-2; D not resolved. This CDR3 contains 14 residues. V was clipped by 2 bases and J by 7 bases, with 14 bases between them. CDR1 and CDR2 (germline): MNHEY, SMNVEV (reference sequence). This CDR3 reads CASSLEGLIGGYTF. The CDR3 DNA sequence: TGTGCCAGCAGTTTAGAGGGATTGATCGGTGGCTACACCTTC.

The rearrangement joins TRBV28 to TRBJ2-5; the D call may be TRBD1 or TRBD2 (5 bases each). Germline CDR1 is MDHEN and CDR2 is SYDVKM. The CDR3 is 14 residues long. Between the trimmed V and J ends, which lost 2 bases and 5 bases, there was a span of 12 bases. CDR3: CASSLQGGGETQYF. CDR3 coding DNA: TGTGCCAGCAGTTTACAGGGCGGCGGGGAGACCCAGTACTTC.

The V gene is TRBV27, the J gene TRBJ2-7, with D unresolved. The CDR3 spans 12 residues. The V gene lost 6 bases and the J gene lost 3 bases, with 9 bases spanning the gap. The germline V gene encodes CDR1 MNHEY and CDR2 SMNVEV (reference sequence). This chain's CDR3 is CASRGTGYEQYF. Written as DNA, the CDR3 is TGTGCCAGCAGAGGTACGGGCTACGAGCAGTACTTC.

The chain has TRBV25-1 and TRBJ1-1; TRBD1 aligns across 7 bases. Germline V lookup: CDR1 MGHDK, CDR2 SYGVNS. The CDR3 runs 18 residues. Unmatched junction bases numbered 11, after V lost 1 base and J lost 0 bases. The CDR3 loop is CASSESVLEGALNTEAFF. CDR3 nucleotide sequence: TGTGCCAGCAGTGAATCGGTTCTTGAGGGGGCCTTGAACACTGAAGCTTTCTTT.

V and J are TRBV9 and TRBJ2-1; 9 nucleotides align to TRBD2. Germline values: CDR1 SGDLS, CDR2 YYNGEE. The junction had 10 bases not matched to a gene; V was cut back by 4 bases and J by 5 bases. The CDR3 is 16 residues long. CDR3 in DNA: TGTGCCAGCAGCAACATTCCGGGACTAGCCAACAATGAGCAGTTCTTC. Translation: CASSNIPGLANNEQFF.

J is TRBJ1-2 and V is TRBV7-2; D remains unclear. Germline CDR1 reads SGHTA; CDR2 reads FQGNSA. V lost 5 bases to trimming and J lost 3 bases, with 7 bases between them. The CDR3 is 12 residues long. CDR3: CASSPEDYGYTF. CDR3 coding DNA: TGTGCCAGCAGCCCCGAAGACTATGGCTACACCTTC.

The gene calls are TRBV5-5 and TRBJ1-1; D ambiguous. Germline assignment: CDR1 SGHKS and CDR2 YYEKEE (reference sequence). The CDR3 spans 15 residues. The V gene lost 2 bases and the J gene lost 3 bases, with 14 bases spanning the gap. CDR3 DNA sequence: TGTGCCAGCAGCTTCTCCGGTGGTAGGGACACTGAAGCTTTCTTT. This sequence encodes CASSFSGGRDTEAFF.

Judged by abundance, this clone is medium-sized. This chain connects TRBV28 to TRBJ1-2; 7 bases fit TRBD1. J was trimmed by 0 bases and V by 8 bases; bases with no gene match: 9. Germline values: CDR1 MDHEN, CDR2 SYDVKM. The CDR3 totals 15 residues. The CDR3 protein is CASARTTGANYGYTF. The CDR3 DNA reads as TGTGCCAGCGCCCGTACAACAGGGGCTAACTATGGCTACACCTTC.

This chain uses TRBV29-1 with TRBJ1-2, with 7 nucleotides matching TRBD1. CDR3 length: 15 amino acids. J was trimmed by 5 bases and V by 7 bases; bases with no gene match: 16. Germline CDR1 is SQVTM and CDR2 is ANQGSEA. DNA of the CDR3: TGCAGCGCCGGCGTGACGACAGGGAATGGGTATGGCTACACCTTC. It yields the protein CSAGVTTGNGYGYTF.

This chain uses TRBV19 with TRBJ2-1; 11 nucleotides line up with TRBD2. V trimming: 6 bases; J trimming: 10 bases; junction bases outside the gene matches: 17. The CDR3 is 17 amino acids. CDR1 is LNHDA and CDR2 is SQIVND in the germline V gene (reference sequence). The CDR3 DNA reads TGTGCCAGTAGCAGACTAGCGGGAAGGGGGGGCAATGGGGAGCAGTTCTTC. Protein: CASSRLAGRGGNGEQFF.

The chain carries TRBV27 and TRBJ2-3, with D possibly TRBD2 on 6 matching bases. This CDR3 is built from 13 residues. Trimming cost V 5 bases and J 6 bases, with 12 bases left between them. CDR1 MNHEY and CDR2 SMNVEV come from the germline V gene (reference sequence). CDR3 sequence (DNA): TGTGCCAGCAGTCCGGGGGTTTTGGATACGCAGTATTTT. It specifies CASSPGVLDTQYF.

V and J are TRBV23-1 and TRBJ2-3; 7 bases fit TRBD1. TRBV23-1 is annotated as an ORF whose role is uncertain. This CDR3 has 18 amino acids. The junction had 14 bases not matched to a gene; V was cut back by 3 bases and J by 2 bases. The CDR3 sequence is CASSHKPKRGRNTDTQYF. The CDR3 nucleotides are TGCGCCAGCAGTCATAAGCCGAAGAGGGGGCGTAACACAGATACGCAGTATTTT.

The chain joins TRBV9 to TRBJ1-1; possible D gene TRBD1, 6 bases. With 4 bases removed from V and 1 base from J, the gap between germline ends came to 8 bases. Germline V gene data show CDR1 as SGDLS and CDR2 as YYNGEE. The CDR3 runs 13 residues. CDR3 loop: CASSLGQNTEAFF. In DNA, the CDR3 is TGTGCCAGCAGCTTGGGACAGAACACTGAAGCTTTCTTT.